The sequence of this T cell receptor beta chain was determined in a study of response to subunit inactivated influenza vaccine. Whole-study findings and limits: Researchers suggested that each seasonal influenza vaccination recruits few new T cells.

Trimming pared 3 bases from V and 4 bases from J, leaving 3 bases between. The CDR3 has 11 residues. Germline CDR1 is ENHRY and CDR2 is SYGVKD. TCRdb fed the RT-PCR reads into MiXCR, producing one record per CDR3 protein. The data show hundreds of thousands of distinct CDR3 sequences, about 14% seen once. This clonotype was seen a handful of times. The antigen remains undetermined. Source: PBMCs from blood, taken around two weeks before vaccination. The source of this sequence is a man aged 45-60 years who received an inactivated influenza vaccine. The chain links TRBV10-3 to TRBJ1-1; D gene unclear. The CDR3 is CAISEATEAFF. In DNA, the CDR3 is TGTGCCATCAGTGAAGCCACTGAAGCTTTCTTT.